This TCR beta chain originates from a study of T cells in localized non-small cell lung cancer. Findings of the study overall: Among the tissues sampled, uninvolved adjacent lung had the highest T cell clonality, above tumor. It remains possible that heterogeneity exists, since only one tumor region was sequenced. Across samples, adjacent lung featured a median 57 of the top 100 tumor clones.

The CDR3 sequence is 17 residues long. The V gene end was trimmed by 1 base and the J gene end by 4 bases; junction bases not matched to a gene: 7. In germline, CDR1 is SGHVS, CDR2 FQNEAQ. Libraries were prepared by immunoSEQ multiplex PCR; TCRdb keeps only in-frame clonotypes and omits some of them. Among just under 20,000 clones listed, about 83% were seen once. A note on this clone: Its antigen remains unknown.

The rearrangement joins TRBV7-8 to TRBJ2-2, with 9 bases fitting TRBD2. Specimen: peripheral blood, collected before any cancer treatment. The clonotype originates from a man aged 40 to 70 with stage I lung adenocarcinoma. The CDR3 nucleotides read TGTGCCAGCAGCTTAGGCTTAGCGGGAGTCGGCACCGGGGAGCTGTTTTTT. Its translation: CASSLGLAGVGTGELFF.